This T cell receptor beta chain was identified during a study of T cell clusters in autoimmune cytopenias. Looked up from germline, CDR1 is LNHDA and CDR2 is SQIVND (reference sequence). The CDR3 loop spans 17 amino acids. This clonotype counts as medium-sized by frequency. Multiplex touch-down PCR amplified TRB using TRB-A and TRB-B pools in one tube. From the multiplex PCR reads, TCRdb lists one entry per CDR3 protein and no DNA. In total, the table holds under 4,500 distinct CDR3 sequences. TRB was amplified from roughly 270 ng of peripheral blood genomic DNA per sample. The rearrangement uses TRBV19 and TRBJ2-1; TCRdb's assignment of TRBD2 cannot be checked, as there is no DNA. The origin of this receptor is a human donor with an autoimmune cytopenia or autoimmune hepatitis (not recorded which). Sequencing was carried out using peripheral blood. CDR3 sequence reads: CASSAGTSGGADNEQFF.